This TCR beta chain is from a study of cytomegalovirus exposure and HLA in healthy donors. General study points: Reports state that TCR beta sequences accurately predicted most subjects' HLA-A and HLA-B alleles. Analyzed later, most CMV-associated TCR beta chains appeared HLA-restricted.

Details on this clone: Its antigen remains unknown.

Germline V gene lookup returns CDR1 SGHNT and CDR2 YYREEE (reference sequence). J was trimmed by 8 bases and V by 4 bases; bases with no gene match: 9. The CDR3 covers 14 residues. Among the donors, all were healthy bone marrow donors. 60 Vbeta and 13 Jbeta primers were used in PCR. Assay used: immunoSEQ multiplex PCR; TCRdb lists only in-frame clones, some missing. This table lists roughly 100,000 clones. Sample: PBMCs. The receptor's source is a man aged 45-65 years in good health and CMV-seropositive. The rearrangement joins TRBV5-4 to TRBJ1-1; 9 nucleotides align to TRBD1. CDR3 DNA sequence: TGTGCCAGCAGCCGGGGACAGGGAGGACGAGAAGCTTTCTTT. This translates into CASSRGQGGREAFF. Together with reference TRBV5-4 and TRBJ1-1, the CDR3 gives the full variable domain: ETGVTQSPTHLIKTRGQQVTLRCSSQSGHNTVSWYQQALGQGPQFIFQYYREEENGRGNFPPRFSGLQFPNYSSELNVNALELDDSALYLCASSRGQGGREAFFGQGTRLTVV.